This T cell receptor beta chain was profiled in a study of cytomegalovirus exposure and HLA in healthy donors. Study-wide results and limits: Many donors carried some public TCRs, although rarity characterized most TCR sequences. It was found in a later analysis that first-cohort TCR clusters tended to co-occur in the 120 validation repertoires. Some TCR beta chains (around 180 of them) were listed as cytomegalovirus-associated.

The protocol was immunoSEQ multiplex PCR, while the TCRdb copy is restricted to in-frame clones and leaves out a portion. The sample lists 85,000 to 90,000 clones; roughly 97% were seen once. Concerning this clone: Its antigen is as yet unknown.

The validation cohort, a group of 130 or so subjects, included the donors and was separate from the roughly 720-subject first cohort. The CDR3 consists of 18 residues. The trim removed 5 bases at V and 5 bases at J, leaving 8 bases unmatched. Per germline, CDR1 SGHNT and CDR2 YENEEA. The V call is TRBV11-3, the J call TRBJ2-2, with 16 bases identical to TRBD2. The sequence derives from a young man in good health and CMV-seronegative. The sequenced material came from PBMCs. CDR3 in amino acids: CASSPEGLAGGPTGELFF. The CDR3 DNA is TGTGCCAGCAGCCCCGAGGGACTAGCGGGAGGGCCGACCGGGGAGCTGTTTTTT.